This T cell receptor (beta chain) was recorded in a study of T cell responses to AZD1222 COVID-19 vaccine. General observations from the study: The reported proportion of spike-specific TCRs targeting unmutated variant regions was nearly half.

Method: immunoSEQ multiplex PCR; TCRdb's copy keeps in-frame clones and lacks some. The sample yields some 71,000 clones, 84% seen once. V was pared by 2 bases and J by 0 bases, with 6 bases between. The CDR3 loop spans 14 amino acids. CDR1 and CDR2 (germline): MNHEY, SVGAGI. Points on this clone: Its antigen is not identified.

The input for sequencing was peripheral blood, taken on day 0 of AZD1222 vaccination. This TCR derives from an adult in good health. The chain joins TRBV6-5 to TRBJ2-3, with TRBD1 as a possible D gene (6 bases). CDR3 loop: CASSYRGSTDTQYF. The CDR3 DNA is TGTGCCAGCAGTTACAGGGGGAGCACAGATACGCAGTATTTT.